This T cell receptor (beta chain) was observed in a study of CD8 T cells in ankylosing spondylitis. General observations from the study: Ankylosing spondylitis blood seemed to carry a telltale TCR beta motif made of under 10 highly homologous variants. Earlier authors reported some of these motif variants in reactive arthritis synovial fluid and blood. Peripheral blood samples showed relatively rare disease-linked clones, and these clones were CD8+. Reports say disease-linked clones showed up significantly more in matched ankylosing spondylitis synovial fluid.

This clonotype was seen many times. The antigen remains unidentified. TCRdb reprocessed the 5' RACE reads with MiXCR, giving one entry per CDR3 protein. Among around 770,000 distinct CDR3 sequences listed, approximately 12% were seen once. The sequencing input was blood, either unsorted or a sorted T cell fraction (not recorded which). This clonotype was obtained from a male donor with ankylosing spondylitis.

The CDR3 DNA is TGTGCCAGCAGCTTGGACGTATTGTACACTGAAGCTTTCTTT. It is translated as CASSLDVLYTEAFF. The J gene is TRBJ1-1, the V gene TRBV5-5; D is ambiguous. V was trimmed by 0 bases and J by 3 bases, leaving 9 bases between them. Germline CDR1 SGHKS, CDR2 YYEKEE (reference sequence). This CDR3 contains 14 residues.